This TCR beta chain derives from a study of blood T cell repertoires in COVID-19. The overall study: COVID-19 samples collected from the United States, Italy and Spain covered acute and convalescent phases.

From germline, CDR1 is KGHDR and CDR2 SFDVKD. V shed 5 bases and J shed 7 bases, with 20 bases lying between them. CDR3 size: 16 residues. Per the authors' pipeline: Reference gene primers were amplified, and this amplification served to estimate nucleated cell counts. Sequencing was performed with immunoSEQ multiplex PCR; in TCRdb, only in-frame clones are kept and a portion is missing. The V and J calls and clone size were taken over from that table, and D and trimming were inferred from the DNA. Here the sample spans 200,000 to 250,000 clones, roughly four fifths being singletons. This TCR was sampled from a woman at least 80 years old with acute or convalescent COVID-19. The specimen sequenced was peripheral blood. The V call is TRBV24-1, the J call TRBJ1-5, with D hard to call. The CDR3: CATSGPSAGGVQPQHF. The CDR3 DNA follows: TGTGCCACCAGTGGTCCCTCCGCAGGCGGGGTCCAGCCCCAGCATTTT.